This T cell receptor (beta chain) comes out of a study of blood T cell repertoires in COVID-19. As for the study in general: Spain, Italy and the United States supplied samples that represented acute and convalescent COVID-19. Nucleic acid was either cDNA or gDNA, and it came from T cells, B-cell-depleted T cells, or PBMCs.

In the original processing: Amplification from reference gene primers served as the basis for estimated nucleated cell counts. Method: immunoSEQ multiplex PCR; TCRdb's copy keeps in-frame clones and lacks some. That table gives V, J and clone size, and the DNA gave D and trimming. The table lists about 160,000 clones, around 80% of them singletons, with around 20% in the top ten. Sequencing was performed on peripheral blood. This TCR came from a woman over 75 with acute or convalescent COVID-19.

CDR3 bases: TGTGCCAGCAGCCAAGCAGGGGGAAACACTGAAGCTTTCTTT. Its protein product is CASSQAGGNTEAFF. The chain joins TRBV4-2 to TRBJ1-1, with 7 bases aligning to TRBD1. Germline values: CDR1 LGHNA, CDR2 YNFKEQ. J gave up 2 bases and V 1 base, and 1 base lay outside the gene matches. The CDR3 contains 14 residues.